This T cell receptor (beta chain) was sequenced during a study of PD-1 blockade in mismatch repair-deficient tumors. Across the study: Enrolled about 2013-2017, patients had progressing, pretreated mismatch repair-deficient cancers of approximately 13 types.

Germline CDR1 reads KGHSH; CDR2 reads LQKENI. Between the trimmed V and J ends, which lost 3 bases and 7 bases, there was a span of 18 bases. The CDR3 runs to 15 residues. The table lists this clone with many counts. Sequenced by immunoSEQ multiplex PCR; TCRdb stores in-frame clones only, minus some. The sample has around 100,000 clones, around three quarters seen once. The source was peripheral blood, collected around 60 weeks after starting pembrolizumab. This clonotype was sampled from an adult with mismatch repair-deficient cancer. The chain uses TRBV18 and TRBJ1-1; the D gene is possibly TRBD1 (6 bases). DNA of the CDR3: TGTGCCAGCTCACCGGGAGGTGGCTTACAGGGTGAAGCTTTCTTT. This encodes CASSPGGGLQGEAFF.